This passage covers 8 T cell receptor beta chains from one sample sequenced in a study of CD8+ T cells in alopecia areata. As to treatment: oral pan-JAK inhibitor, 5-10 mg twice daily. Sequencing used cDNA as its template, made by extracting RNA and reverse transcribing it. TCRdb keeps only in-frame clones here, not all; method: immunoSEQ multiplex PCR. The data hold approximately 150,000 clones, with about 88% observed a single time. The sample here was CD8+ T cells sorted from blood, taken at week 4, from a patient treated with tofacitinib. The receptors were gathered from a human donor with alopecia areata.

V and J are TRBV29-1 and TRBJ2-1; D is possibly TRBD2 (6 bases). Germline values: CDR1 SQVTM, CDR2 ANQGSEA. V gave up 4 bases and J gave up 7 bases, with 14 bases separating them. This CDR3 contains 13 residues. CDR3 in DNA: TGCAGCGTTGCAGAGACCGGGACTAATGAGCAGTTCTTC. Residues: CSVAETGTNEQFF.

The chain is built from TRBV14 and TRBJ2-7; no clear D. Germline V gene lookup returns CDR1 SGHDN and CDR2 FVKESK. Trimming stripped 0 bases from V and 4 bases from J, with 16 bases between. The CDR3 runs to 16 residues. The CDR3 sequence: CASSQDTGQSGYEQYF. The DNA for the CDR3 is TGTGCCAGCAGCCAAGATACTGGGCAAAGTGGATACGAGCAGTACTTC.

This clone was observed a few times. This chain links TRBV29-1 with TRBJ2-1; 7 positions match TRBD2. The length of the CDR3 is 13 residues. The germline gives CDR1 SQVTM, CDR2 ANQGSEA. The V gene end was trimmed by 6 bases and the J gene end by 4 bases; junction bases not matched to a gene: 6. CDR3 in amino acids: CSVQGGEYNEQFF. The DNA for the CDR3 is TGCAGCGTGCAGGGAGGGGAGTACAATGAGCAGTTCTTC.

The CDR3 DNA follows: TGTGCCAGCAGCGTAGAGGGACAGCCGAACTATGGCTACACCTTC. Encoded protein: CASSVEGQPNYGYTF. V usage is TRBV9 and J usage is TRBJ1-2, with 7 bases fitting TRBD1. V was pared by 0 bases and J by 2 bases, with 4 bases of the junction left unmatched. CDR3 length: 15 residues. CDR1 and CDR2 from the germline V gene are SGDLS and YYNGEE.

The chain employs TRBV14 and TRBJ2-5; D not resolved. V lost 1 base to trimming and J lost 5 bases, with 11 bases between them. Germline V gene data show CDR1 as SGHDN and CDR2 as FVKESK. The length of the CDR3 is 14 residues. This CDR3 reads CASSQVNEFETQYF. CDR3 bases: TGTGCCAGCAGCCAAGTGAATGAGTTTGAGACCCAGTACTTC.

The gene calls are TRBV6-1 and TRBJ2-5; TRBD1 aligns across 8 bases. V gave up 6 bases and J gave up 3 bases; unmatched junction bases: 0. The CDR3 loop spans 12 amino acids. CDR1 and CDR2 (germline): MNHNS, SASEGT. CDR3 in amino acids: CASRDREETQYF. CDR3 DNA sequence: TGTGCCAGCAGGGACAGGGAAGAGACCCAGTACTTC.

Only a few counts were recorded for this clone. The CDR3 sequence is CASSRRFGTGYNEQFF. The CDR3 DNA sequence: TGCGCCAGCAGCCGCAGATTCGGGACAGGGTACAATGAGCAGTTCTTC. The rearrangement joins TRBV4-1 to TRBJ2-1; 9 bases agree with TRBD1. The germline V gene encodes CDR1 MGHRA and CDR2 YSYEKL. The CDR3 runs 16 residues. V was pared by 4 bases and J by 4 bases, with 8 bases of the junction left unmatched.

V gene TRBV6-6 combines with J gene TRBJ2-2; TRBD2 aligns across 7 bases. CDR1 MNHNY and CDR2 SVGAGI come from the germline V gene (reference sequence). J lost 6 bases, V lost 0 bases, and 7 bases had no gene match. The CDR3 runs 16 residues. CDR3 DNA sequence: TGTGCCAGCAGTTACTCCCAGCGGGGCCCCCCCGGGGAGCTGTTTTTT. Protein: CASSYSQRGPPGELFF.